This T cell receptor (beta chain) was identified during a study of blood T cell repertoires in COVID-19. Background on the study: Acute-phase and convalescent COVID-19 samples originated in the United States, Italy and Spain. T cells, B-cell-depleted T cells, or PBMCs provided the cDNA or gDNA that served as material.

Per the germline V gene, CDR1 is MDHEN and CDR2 is SYDVKM. V lost 3 bases, J lost 0 bases, and 9 bases lay in between. The CDR3 is 16 residues long. As processed by the authors: Estimation of nucleated cell counts was performed using reference gene primer amplification. Sequencing was performed with immunoSEQ multiplex PCR; in TCRdb, only in-frame clones are kept and a portion is missing. V, J and clone size were drawn from that table, and D and trimming were deduced from the DNA. This sample has some 69,000 clones; more than 75% occur once, and the top ten carry around 50%. This chain links TRBV28 with TRBJ1-6, with a tentative D call TRBD1 (5 bases). The clonotype originates from a human donor in a cohort sampled during active COVID-19. The sample taken for sequencing was peripheral blood. CDR3 coding DNA: TGTGCCAGCAGTTTGAGCGGGGGCTCCTATAATTCACCCCTCCACTTT. It translates to CASSLSGGSYNSPLHF.